This TCR beta chain was retrieved from a study of OX40 agonist ivuxolimab in advanced cancers. Study information: Dose-escalation patients' cancers were hepatocellular carcinoma, melanoma, renal cell or head and neck cancer.

Peripheral blood came from all dose cohorts at three timepoints. Repertoires were generated with immunoSEQ multiplex PCR, while TCRdb's copy carries only in-frame clones and drops some. This sample has just over 90,000 clones, with approximately 89% found just once. General observations from the study: Certain nonresponders additionally had low normalized T-cell clonal expansion.

Worth noting for this clone: As yet, its antigen is unknown.

Sequenced here: CD4+ or CD8+ T cells sorted from blood, sampled in a trial of the OX40 agonist ivuxolimab. The TCR was taken from an adult with an advanced solid tumor such as melanoma, head and neck, liver or kidney cancer.

CDR3 sequence: CASRFRGSGTGASYEQYF. In DNA form, the CDR3 reads TGTGCCAGCAGATTTAGGGGCAGCGGGACAGGGGCTTCCTACGAGCAGTACTTC. This chain links TRBV7-2 with TRBJ2-7; 10 bases agree with TRBD1. The J segment lost 1 base and the V segment lost 6 bases, leaving 15 bases of the junction unmatched. CDR1 is SGHTA, CDR2 FQGNSA, per germline. This CDR3 region has 18 residues.